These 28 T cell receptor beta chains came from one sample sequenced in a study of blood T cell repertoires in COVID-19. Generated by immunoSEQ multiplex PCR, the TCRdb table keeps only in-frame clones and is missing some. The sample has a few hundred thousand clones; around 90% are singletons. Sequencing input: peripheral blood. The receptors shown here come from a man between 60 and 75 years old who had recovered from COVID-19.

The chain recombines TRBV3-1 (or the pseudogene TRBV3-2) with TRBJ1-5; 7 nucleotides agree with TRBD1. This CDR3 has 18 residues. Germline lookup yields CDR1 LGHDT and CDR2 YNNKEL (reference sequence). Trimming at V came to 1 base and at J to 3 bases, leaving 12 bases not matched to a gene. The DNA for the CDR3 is TGTGCCAGCAGCCAAGGGTACCCCACAGGGGTTGTCAATCAGCCCCAGCATTTT. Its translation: CASSQGYPTGVVNQPQHF.

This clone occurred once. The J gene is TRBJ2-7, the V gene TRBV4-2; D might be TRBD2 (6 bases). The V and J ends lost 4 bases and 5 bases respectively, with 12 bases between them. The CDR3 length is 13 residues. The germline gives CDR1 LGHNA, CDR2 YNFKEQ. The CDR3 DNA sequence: TGTGCCAGCAGCCTCTCCCGGGGGAACGAGCAGTACTTC. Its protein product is CASSLSRGNEQYF.

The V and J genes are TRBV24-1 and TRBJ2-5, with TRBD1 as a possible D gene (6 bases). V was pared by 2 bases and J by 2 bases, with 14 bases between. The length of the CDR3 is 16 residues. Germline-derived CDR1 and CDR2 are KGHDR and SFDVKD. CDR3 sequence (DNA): TGTGCCACCAGTGATTATTCAGCAGGGGCGCAAGAGACCCAGTACTTC. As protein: CATSDYSAGAQETQYF.

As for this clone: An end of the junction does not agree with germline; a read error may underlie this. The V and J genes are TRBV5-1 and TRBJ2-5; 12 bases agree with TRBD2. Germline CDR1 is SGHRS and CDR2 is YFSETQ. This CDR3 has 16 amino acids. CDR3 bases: TGCGCCAGCAGCGTTGCGGGACTAGCGGGCGGAGAGGCCCAGTACTTC. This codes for CASSVAGLAGGEAQYF.

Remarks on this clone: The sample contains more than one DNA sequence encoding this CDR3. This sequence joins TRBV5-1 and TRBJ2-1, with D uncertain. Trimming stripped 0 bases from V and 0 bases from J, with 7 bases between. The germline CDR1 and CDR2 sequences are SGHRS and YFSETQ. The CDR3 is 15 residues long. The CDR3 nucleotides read TGCGCCAGCAGCTTGGCCTCTAGCTCCTACAATGAGCAGTTCTTC. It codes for CASSLASSSYNEQFF.

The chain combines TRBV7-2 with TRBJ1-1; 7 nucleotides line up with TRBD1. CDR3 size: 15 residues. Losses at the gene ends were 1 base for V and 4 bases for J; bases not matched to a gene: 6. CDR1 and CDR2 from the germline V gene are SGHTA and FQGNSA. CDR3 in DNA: TGTGCCAGCAGCTTAGGAGGGGGCAAGAGCACTGAAGCTTTCTTT. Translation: CASSLGGGKSTEAFF.

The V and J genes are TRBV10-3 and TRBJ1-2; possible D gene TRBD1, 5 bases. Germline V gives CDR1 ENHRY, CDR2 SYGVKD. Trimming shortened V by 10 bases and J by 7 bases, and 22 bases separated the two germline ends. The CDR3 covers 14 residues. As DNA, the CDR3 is TGTGCCACCACTCCCCAGGGCAGGTCCGGTGGCTACACCTTC. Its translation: CATTPQGRSGGYTF.

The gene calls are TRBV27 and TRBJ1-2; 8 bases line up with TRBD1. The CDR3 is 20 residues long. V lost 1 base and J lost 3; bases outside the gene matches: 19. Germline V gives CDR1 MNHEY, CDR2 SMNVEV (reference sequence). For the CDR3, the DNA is TGTGCCAGCAGTTTATATGTTGGGGGGGCAGGGGGCAGCGGGGACTATGGCTACACCTTC. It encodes CASSLYVGGAGGSGDYGYTF.

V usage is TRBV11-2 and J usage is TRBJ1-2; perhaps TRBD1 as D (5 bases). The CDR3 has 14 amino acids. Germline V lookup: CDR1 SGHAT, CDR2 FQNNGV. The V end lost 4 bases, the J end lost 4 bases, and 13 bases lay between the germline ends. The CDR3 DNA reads TGTGCCAGCAGCTCACCACTCCAGGGCTATGGCTACACCTTC. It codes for CASSSPLQGYGYTF.

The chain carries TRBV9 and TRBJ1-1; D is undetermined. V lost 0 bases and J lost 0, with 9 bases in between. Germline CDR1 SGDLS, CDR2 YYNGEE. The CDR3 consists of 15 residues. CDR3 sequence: CASSVATDMNTEAFF. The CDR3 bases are TGTGCCAGCAGCGTAGCTACAGATATGAACACTGAAGCTTTCTTT.

CDR3 sequence reads: CASSSPEDRGYGYTF. The CDR3 DNA is TGTGCCAGTAGTTCCCCCGAGGACAGGGGCTATGGCTACACCTTC. This rearrangement joins TRBV19 to TRBJ1-2, with TRBD1 matching over 9 bases. V shed 5 bases, J shed 4 bases, and the junction held 8 bases outside the gene matches. The CDR3 extends over 15 amino acids. Germline values: CDR1 LNHDA, CDR2 SQIVND (reference sequence).

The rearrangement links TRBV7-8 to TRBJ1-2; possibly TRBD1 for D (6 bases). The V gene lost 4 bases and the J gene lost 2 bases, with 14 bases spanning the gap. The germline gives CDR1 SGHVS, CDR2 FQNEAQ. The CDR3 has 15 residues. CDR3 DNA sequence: TGTGCCAGCAGCTCAAGGGACACGAGAAACTATGGCTACACCTTC. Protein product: CASSSRDTRNYGYTF.

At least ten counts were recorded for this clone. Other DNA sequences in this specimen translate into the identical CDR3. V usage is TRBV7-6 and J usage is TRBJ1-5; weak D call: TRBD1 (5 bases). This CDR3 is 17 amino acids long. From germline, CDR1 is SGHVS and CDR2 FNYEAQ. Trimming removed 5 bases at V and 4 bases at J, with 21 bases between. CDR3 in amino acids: CASSLTGQGSRNQPQHF. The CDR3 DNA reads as TGTGCCAGCAGCCTAACCGGGCAGGGTTCAAGGAATCAGCCCCAGCATTTT.

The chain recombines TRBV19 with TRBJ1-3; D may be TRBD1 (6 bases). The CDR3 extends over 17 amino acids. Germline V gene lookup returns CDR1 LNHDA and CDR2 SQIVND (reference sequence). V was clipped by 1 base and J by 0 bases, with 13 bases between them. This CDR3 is CASSIVPTGPSGNTIYF. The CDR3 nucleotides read TGTGCCAGTAGTATAGTCCCGACAGGCCCCTCTGGAAACACCATATATTTT.

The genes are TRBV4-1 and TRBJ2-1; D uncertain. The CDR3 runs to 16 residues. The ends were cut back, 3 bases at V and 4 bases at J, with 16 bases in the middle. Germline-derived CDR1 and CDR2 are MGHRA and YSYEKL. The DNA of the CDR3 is TGCGCCAGCAGCCAGATTTTTGGCGAGGTATACAATGAGCAGTTCTTC. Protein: CASSQIFGEVYNEQFF.

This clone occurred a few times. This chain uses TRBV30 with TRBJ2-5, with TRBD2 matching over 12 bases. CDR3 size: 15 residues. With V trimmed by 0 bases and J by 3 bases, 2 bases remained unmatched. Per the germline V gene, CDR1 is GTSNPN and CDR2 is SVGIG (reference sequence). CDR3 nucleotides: TGTGCCTGGAGTGTAGGACTAGCGGGGAAAGAGACCCAGTACTTC. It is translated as CAWSVGLAGKETQYF.

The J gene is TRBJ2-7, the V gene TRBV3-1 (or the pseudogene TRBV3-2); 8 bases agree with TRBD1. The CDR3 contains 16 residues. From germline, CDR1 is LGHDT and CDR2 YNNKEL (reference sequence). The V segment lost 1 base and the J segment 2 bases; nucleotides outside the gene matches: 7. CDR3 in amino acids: CASSQGRGRWAYEQYF. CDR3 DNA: TGTGCCAGCAGCCAAGGCAGGGGGCGATGGGCCTACGAGCAGTACTTC.

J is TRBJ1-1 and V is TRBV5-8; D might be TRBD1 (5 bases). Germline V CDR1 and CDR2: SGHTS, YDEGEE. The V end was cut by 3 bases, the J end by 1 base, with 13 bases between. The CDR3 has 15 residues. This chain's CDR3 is CASSSQGFGNTEAFF. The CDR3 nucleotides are TGTGCCAGCAGCTCCCAGGGATTTGGGAACACTGAAGCTTTCTTT.

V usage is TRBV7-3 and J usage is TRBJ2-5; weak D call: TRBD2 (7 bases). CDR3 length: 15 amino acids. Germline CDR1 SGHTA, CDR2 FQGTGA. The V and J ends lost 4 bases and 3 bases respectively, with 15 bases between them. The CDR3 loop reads CASSSYGGPEETQYF. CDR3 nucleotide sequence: TGTGCCAGCAGCTCCTACGGGGGGCCCGAAGAGACCCAGTACTTC.

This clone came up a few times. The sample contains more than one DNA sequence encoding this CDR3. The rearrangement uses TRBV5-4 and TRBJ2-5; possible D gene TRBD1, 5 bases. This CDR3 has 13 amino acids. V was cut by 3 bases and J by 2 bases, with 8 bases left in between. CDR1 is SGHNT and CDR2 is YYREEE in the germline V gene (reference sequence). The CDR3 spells CASSSGQQETQYF. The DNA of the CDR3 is TGTGCCAGCAGCTCCGGACAACAAGAGACCCAGTACTTC. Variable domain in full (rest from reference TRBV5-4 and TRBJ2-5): ETGVTQSPTHLIKTRGQQVTLRCSSQSGHNTVSWYQQALGQGPQFIFQYYREEENGRGNFPPRFSGLQFPNYSSELNVNALELDDSALYLCASSSGQQETQYFGPGTRLLVL.

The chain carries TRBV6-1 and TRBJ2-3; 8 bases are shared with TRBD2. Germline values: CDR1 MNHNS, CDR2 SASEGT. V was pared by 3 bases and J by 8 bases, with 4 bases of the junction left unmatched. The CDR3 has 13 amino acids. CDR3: CASSDGRGGTQYF. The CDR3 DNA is TGTGCCAGCAGTGACGGGAGGGGAGGTACGCAGTATTTT.

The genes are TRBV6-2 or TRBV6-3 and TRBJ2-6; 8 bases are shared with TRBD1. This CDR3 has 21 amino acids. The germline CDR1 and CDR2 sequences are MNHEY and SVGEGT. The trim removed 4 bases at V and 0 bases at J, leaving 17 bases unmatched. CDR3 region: CASSSGPGGAHYGSGANVLTF. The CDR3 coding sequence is TGTGCCAGCAGTTCCGGACCAGGGGGCGCCCATTATGGCTCTGGGGCCAACGTCCTGACTTTC.

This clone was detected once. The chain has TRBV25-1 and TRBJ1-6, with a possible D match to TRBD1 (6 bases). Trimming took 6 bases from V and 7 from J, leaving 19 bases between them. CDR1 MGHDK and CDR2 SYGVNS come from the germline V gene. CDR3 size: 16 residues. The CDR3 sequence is CASRAGQWLSNSPLHF. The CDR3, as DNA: TGTGCCAGCAGAGCCGGACAGTGGCTATCGAATTCACCCCTCCACTTT.

The CDR3 coding sequence is TGTGCCTTGAGACAGGAGAACACCGGGGAGCTGTTTTTT. As protein: CALRQENTGELFF. This chain connects TRBV30 to TRBJ2-2; maybe TRBD1 (6 bases). V lost 7 bases and J lost 1, with 10 bases in between. Germline values: CDR1 GTSNPN, CDR2 SVGIG (reference sequence). This CDR3 region has 13 residues.

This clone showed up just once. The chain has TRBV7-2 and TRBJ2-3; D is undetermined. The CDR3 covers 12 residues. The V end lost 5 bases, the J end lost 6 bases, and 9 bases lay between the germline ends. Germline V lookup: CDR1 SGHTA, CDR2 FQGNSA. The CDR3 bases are TGTGCCAGCAGCCCTAGGTGGGATACGCAGTATTTT. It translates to CASSPRWDTQYF. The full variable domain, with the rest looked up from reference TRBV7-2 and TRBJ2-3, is GAGVSQSPSNKVTEKGKDVELRCDPISGHTALYWYRQSLGQGLEFLIYFQGNSAPDKSGLPSDRFSAERTGGSVSTLTIQRTQQEDSAVYLCASSPRWDTQYFGPGTRLTVL.

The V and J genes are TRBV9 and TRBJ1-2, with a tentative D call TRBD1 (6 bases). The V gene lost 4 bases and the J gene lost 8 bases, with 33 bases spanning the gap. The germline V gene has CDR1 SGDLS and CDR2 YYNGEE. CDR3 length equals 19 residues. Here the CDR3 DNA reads TGTGCCAGCAGCCCGGGGTCTTCGGGGGGCGCTAAAGAGATCTACGGCTACACCTTC. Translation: CASSPGSSGGAKEIYGYTF.

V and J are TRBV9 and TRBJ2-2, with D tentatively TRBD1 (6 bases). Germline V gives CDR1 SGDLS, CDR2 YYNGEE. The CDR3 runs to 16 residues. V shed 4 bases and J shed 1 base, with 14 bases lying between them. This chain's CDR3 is CASSPHWGRNTGELFF. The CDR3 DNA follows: TGTGCCAGCAGCCCCCATTGGGGGCGGAACACCGGGGAGCTGTTTTTT.

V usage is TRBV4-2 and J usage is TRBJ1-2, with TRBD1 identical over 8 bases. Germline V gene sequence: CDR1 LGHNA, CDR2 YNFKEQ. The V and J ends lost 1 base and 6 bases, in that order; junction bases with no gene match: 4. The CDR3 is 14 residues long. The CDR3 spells CASSQATGGDGYTF. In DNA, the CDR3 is TGTGCCAGCAGCCAAGCCACAGGGGGGGATGGCTACACCTTC.